Below, 21 T cell receptor beta chains from the same sample are listed, as sequenced in a study of T cells expressing NK-cell markers. TCRdb reprocessed the 5' RACE reads, with one entry per CDR3 protein and no DNA. This sample's table reports hundreds of thousands of distinct CDR3 sequences. Sequencing was performed on blood T cells: a sorted CD56 or NKG2C T cell subset, CD4+ or CD8+ T cells, or bulk PBMC T cells (not recorded which). These receptors were obtained from a woman aged 18 to 75 in good health.

The gene calls are TRBV28 and TRBJ2-5. CDR1 and CDR2 from the germline V gene are MDHEN and SYDVKM. This CDR3 contains 13 residues. The CDR3: CASSSQFQETQYF.

The rearrangement links TRBV6-5 to TRBJ1-2. CDR3 length equals 14 residues. The germline V gene encodes CDR1 MNHEY and CDR2 SVGAGI. The CDR3 loop reads CASSYTDKNYGYTF.

The rearrangement uses TRBV29-1 and TRBJ1-1; the TRBD1 assignment by TCRdb is unverifiable without DNA. The CDR3 covers 13 residues. Germline CDR1 is SQVTM and CDR2 is ANQGSEA. The chain's CDR3 is CSVLGGGPTEAFF.

The J gene is TRBJ2-5, the V gene TRBV14. This CDR3 is built from 14 residues. Germline V gives CDR1 SGHDN, CDR2 FVKESK. The CDR3 sequence is CASSQGPLSGTQYF.

The chain couples TRBV7-2 to TRBJ2-2. In germline, CDR1 is SGHTA, CDR2 FQGNSA. The CDR3 sequence is 14 residues long. CDR3 loop: CASSLARNTGELFF.

J is TRBJ2-7 and V is TRBV6-2 or TRBV6-3. This CDR3 contains 11 residues. Germline V gives CDR1 MNHEY, CDR2 SVGEGT. The CDR3 sequence is CASSYWGEQYF.

The rearrangement joins TRBV19 to TRBJ2-1; TCRdb reports TRBD2, a call that lacks DNA to check it against. CDR3 length: 16 residues. Germline lookup yields CDR1 LNHDA and CDR2 SQIVND (reference sequence). CDR3 amino acids: CASSIFGTRIRNEQFF. Full variable domain (missing parts from reference TRBV19 and TRBJ2-1): DGGITQSPKYLFRKEGQNVTLSCEQNLNHDAMYWYRQDPGQGLRLIYYSQIVNDFQKGDIAEGYSVSREKKESFPLTVTSAQKNPTAFYLCASSIFGTRIRNEQFFGPGTRLTVL.

V gene TRBV6-5 combines with J gene TRBJ2-3. Germline CDR1 and CDR2: MNHEY and SVGAGI. This CDR3 has 14 residues. This CDR3 reads CASSSSRVVDTQYF.

The gene calls are TRBV4-2 and TRBJ2-6. This CDR3 spans 15 amino acids. Germline V gene lookup returns CDR1 LGHNA and CDR2 YNFKEQ. CDR3 protein: CASSQDNSGANVLTF.

The gene calls are TRBV21-1 and TRBJ2-3; TCRdb designates TRBD2, a call that cannot be tested without DNA. TRBV21-1 counts as a pseudogene. This CDR3 has 16 residues. CDR3 residues: CASSPALAIRTDTQYF.

The V and J genes are TRBV12-3 or TRBV12-4 and TRBJ2-1; TCRdb's D call of TRBD2 is untestable without DNA. The CDR3 totals 19 residues. CDR3 in amino acids: CASSPSSHKRPNSYNEQFF.

This chain joins TRBV24-1 and TRBJ2-5; TCRdb gives TRBD1 as the D gene, but with no DNA this cannot be confirmed. Germline V gene sequence: CDR1 KGHDR, CDR2 SFDVKD. This CDR3 is built from 15 residues. The CDR3: CATSDPRTGMQTQYF.

The chain carries TRBV7-9 and TRBJ1-1; the D call of TRBD1 rests on TCRdb alone, since no DNA is present to check it. Looked up from germline, CDR1 is SEHNR and CDR2 is FQNEAQ (reference sequence). The CDR3 is made up of 14 amino acids. CDR3 region: CASSRPGGDPEAFF.

This chain links TRBV6-2 or TRBV6-3 with TRBJ2-5. Germline V gene sequence: CDR1 MNHEY, CDR2 SVGEGT. The CDR3 is 15 amino acids. CDR3 sequence reads: CASSYYWNVQETQYF.

The rearrangement joins TRBV6-5 to TRBJ1-6. The CDR3 runs 14 residues. The germline gives CDR1 MNHEY, CDR2 SVGAGI. The CDR3 loop reads CASSYNPDNSPLHF.

The rearrangement links TRBV18 to TRBJ2-3; the D call from TCRdb, TRBD1, cannot be confirmed without DNA. Germline CDR1 is KGHSH and CDR2 is LQKENI. The CDR3 sequence is 15 residues long. CDR3 residues: CASSLTPQGTDTQYF.

The chain joins TRBV18 to TRBJ2-5. In germline, CDR1 is KGHSH, CDR2 LQKENI. CDR3 size: 13 residues. The CDR3 loop reads CASSSQVQETQYF. Supplemented by reference TRBV18 and TRBJ2-5, the full variable domain reads NAGVMQNPRHLVRRRGQEARLRCSPMKGHSHVYWYRQLPEEGLKFMVYLQKENIIDESGMPKERFSAEFPKEGPSILRIQQVVRGDSAAYFCASSSQVQETQYFGPGTRLLVL.

This chain connects TRBV20-1 to TRBJ2-1; TCRdb indicates TRBD2, and absent DNA this call remains unverified. CDR1 and CDR2 (germline): DFQATT, SNEGSKA (reference sequence). CDR3 length: 13 residues. The CDR3 sequence is CSGQGHSYNEQFF.

The rearrangement links TRBV12-3 or TRBV12-4 to TRBJ2-3; TCRdb returns TRBD1, unconfirmable since there is no DNA. The CDR3 is made up of 16 amino acids. The CDR3 protein is CASSLGTGTSTDTQYF.

This chain joins TRBV6-5 and TRBJ2-1. The germline V gene encodes CDR1 MNHEY and CDR2 SVGAGI. This CDR3 region has 13 residues. The CDR3 loop reads CASSYQYLGEQFF.

J is TRBJ2-3 and V is TRBV5-4; the TCRdb call, TRBD2, lacks DNA for checking. This CDR3 is 17 amino acids long. Germline V CDR1 and CDR2: SGHNT, YYREEE (reference sequence). CDR3 sequence: CASSLAGLAGHTDTQYF. The full variable domain, its missing parts supplied by reference TRBV5-4 and TRBJ2-3, is ETGVTQSPTHLIKTRGQQVTLRCSSQSGHNTVSWYQQALGQGPQFIFQYYREEENGRGNFPPRFSGLQFPNYSSELNVNALELDDSALYLCASSLAGLAGHTDTQYFGPGTRLTVL.